The 32 T cell receptor beta chains below were found in one sample sequenced in a study of blood T cell repertoires in COVID-19. Generated by immunoSEQ multiplex PCR, the TCRdb table keeps only in-frame clones and is missing some. Of about 150,000 clones listed, approximately 80% are singletons. The sequenced sample was peripheral blood. These receptors all come from a woman aged 55-69 years with COVID-19, enrolled during active disease.

In this sample, this clone turned up once. The chain uses TRBV7-9 and TRBJ2-6; 9 bases agree with TRBD1. V lost 3 bases and J lost 0; bases outside the gene matches: 6. The CDR3 consists of 18 residues. CDR1 is SEHNR and CDR2 is FQNEAQ in the germline V gene (reference sequence). This chain's CDR3 is CASSFGTGTLSGANVLTF. The CDR3 region has the DNA TGTGCCAGCAGCTTTGGGACAGGGACACTCTCTGGGGCCAACGTCCTGACTTTC.

The CDR3 here is CASRYRGRGIHTEAFF. The CDR3 DNA reads as TGCGCCAGCAGATACAGGGGGCGCGGGATCCACACTGAAGCTTTCTTT. The V gene is TRBV23-1, the J gene TRBJ1-1, with TRBD1 identical over 9 bases. TRBV23-1 is an ORF, with its function uncertain. Germline trimming cut 6 bases from V and 3 bases from J; bases unmatched to any gene: 11. CDR3 length equals 16 residues.

This chain connects TRBV5-8 to TRBJ2-7; 8 bases fit TRBD1. The CDR3 totals 15 residues. J gave up 2 bases and V 5 bases, and 9 bases lay outside the gene matches. Germline V gene sequence: CDR1 SGHTS, CDR2 YDEGEE. The CDR3 DNA sequence: TGTGCCAGCAGTTTCCGGACAGGGTGGCCCTACGAGCAGTACTTC. Translated, it gives CASSFRTGWPYEQYF.

The genes are TRBV18 and TRBJ1-1, with D unclear. V was pared by 0 bases and J by 1 base, with 9 bases between. Germline-derived CDR1 and CDR2 are KGHSH and LQKENI. The length of the CDR3 is 15 residues. DNA of the CDR3: TGTGCCAGCTCACCACCTTTGGGCTCGAACACTGAAGCTTTCTTT. This codes for CASSPPLGSNTEAFF. The full variable domain, its missing parts supplied by reference TRBV18 and TRBJ1-1, is NAGVMQNPRHLVRRRGQEARLRCSPMKGHSHVYWYRQLPEEGLKFMVYLQKENIIDESGMPKERFSAEFPKEGPSILRIQQVVRGDSAAYFCASSPPLGSNTEAFFGQGTRLTVV.

The rearrangement joins TRBV6-5 to TRBJ1-5; 8 bases agree with TRBD1. Losses at the gene ends were 6 bases for V and 8 bases for J; bases not matched to a gene: 6. The CDR3 extends over 13 amino acids. CDR1 MNHEY and CDR2 SVGAGI come from the germline V gene. CDR3 sequence (DNA): TGTGCCAGCAGCCGGGACAGGAAAGAGCCCCAGCATTTT. Translating it yields CASSRDRKEPQHF.

CDR3 bases: TGTGCCAGCAGCTCCACAGGGGATGCCTACGAGCAGTACTTC. It is translated as CASSSTGDAYEQYF. The V call is TRBV11-1, the J call TRBJ2-7; 7 nucleotides align to TRBD1. The germline CDR1 and CDR2 sequences are SGHAT and FQDESV (reference sequence). J lost 2 bases, V lost 4 bases, and 5 bases had no gene match. The CDR3 is made up of 14 amino acids.

The J gene is TRBJ2-1, the V gene TRBV27; D gene unclear. The ends were cut back, 7 bases at V and 4 bases at J, with 5 bases in the middle. CDR3 size: 11 residues. Germline loops: CDR1 MNHEY, CDR2 SMNVEV (reference sequence). This chain's CDR3 is CASNYYNEQFF. The CDR3 DNA follows: TGTGCCAGCAATTATTACAATGAGCAGTTCTTC.

This clone has just one count. The chain links TRBV3-1 (or the pseudogene TRBV3-2) to TRBJ2-4, with TRBD1 as a possible D gene (5 bases). The V gene lost 1 base and the J gene lost 8 bases, with 9 bases spanning the gap. Germline assignment: CDR1 LGHDT and CDR2 YNNKEL (reference sequence). This CDR3 spans 13 amino acids. This CDR3 reads CASSQGGPDIQYF. The CDR3 region has the DNA TGTGCCAGCAGCCAAGGGGGCCCGGACATTCAGTACTTC.

CDR3: CASSPGGYAEAFF. The CDR3, as DNA: TGTGCCAGCAGCCCAGGAGGGTACGCTGAAGCTTTCTTT. The J gene is TRBJ1-1, the V gene TRBV7-3; D remains unclear. The CDR3 consists of 13 residues. Trimming took off 5 bases at V and 6 bases at J, with 13 bases between the two ends. Germline CDR1 and CDR2: SGHTA and FQGTGA.

J is TRBJ1-5 and V is TRBV7-9; 7 bases are shared with TRBD1. The CDR3 spans 14 residues. J lost 4 bases, V lost 5 bases, and 5 bases had no gene match. Germline V gene data show CDR1 as SEHNR and CDR2 as FQNEAQ (reference sequence). DNA of the CDR3: TGTGCCAGCAGCACCTCGACAGGGAATCAGCCCCAGCATTTT. Residues: CASSTSTGNQPQHF.

The chain links TRBV2 to TRBJ2-6; D perhaps matches TRBD2 (5 bases). There are 18 residues in the CDR3. CDR1 and CDR2 from the germline V gene are SNHLY and FYNNEI. V lost 0 bases and J 0 bases, leaving 12 bases between the germline ends. The CDR3 nucleotides are TGTGCCAGCAGTGAAGCCCGGGGTTTGCTCTCTGGGGCCAACGTCCTGACTTTC. It yields the protein CASSEARGLLSGANVLTF.

The gene calls are TRBV29-1 and TRBJ1-1, with D tentatively TRBD1 (5 bases). The CDR3 is 14 amino acids. The V end lost 6 bases, the J end lost 2 bases, and 16 bases lay between the germline ends. The germline gives CDR1 SQVTM, CDR2 ANQGSEA. CDR3 protein: CSVRARVENTEAFF. The CDR3 DNA reads TGCAGCGTCCGCGCCAGGGTTGAAAACACTGAAGCTTTCTTT.

The rearrangement links TRBV5-5 to TRBJ1-1, with D perhaps matching TRBD1 (6 bases). Looked up from germline, CDR1 is SGHKS and CDR2 is YYEKEE (reference sequence). The germline V and J ends were trimmed by 4 bases and 4 bases, with 11 bases remaining between them. The CDR3 loop spans 13 amino acids. CDR3 sequence (DNA): TGTGCCAGCAGCACGGGACAACTCACTGAAGCTTTCTTT. Protein sequence: CASSTGQLTEAFF.

This clone came up a few times. This chain links TRBV2 with TRBJ1-5, with 7 nucleotides matching TRBD1. Trimming took 7 bases from V and 4 from J; bases not matched to a gene: 16. The CDR3 is 17 residues long. Per the germline V gene, CDR1 is SNHLY and CDR2 is FYNNEI. The CDR3 spells CASTRENRGLGNQPQHF. The DNA for the CDR3 is TGTGCCAGCACCCGGGAGAACAGGGGTTTAGGGAATCAGCCCCAGCATTTT.

This clone was picked up many times. The V call is TRBV10-3, the J call TRBJ2-2; D may be TRBD1 (8 bases). V lost 2 bases to trimming and J lost 3 bases, with 13 bases between them. The CDR3 loop spans 16 amino acids. Germline loops: CDR1 ENHRY, CDR2 SYGVKD. CDR3 bases: TGTGCCATCAGTGAGCCCACAGGGGGGGACACCGGGGAGCTGTTTTTT. Its protein product is CAISEPTGGDTGELFF.

The V gene is TRBV18, the J gene TRBJ2-1; 8 bases are a match to TRBD2. This CDR3 comprises 16 residues. The V and J ends lost 1 base and 5 bases, in that order; junction bases with no gene match: 7. CDR1 and CDR2 from the germline V gene are KGHSH and LQKENI. Here the CDR3 reads CASSPRSGLANNEQFF. The CDR3 region has the DNA TGTGCCAGCTCACCACGGTCAGGACTAGCCAACAATGAGCAGTTCTTC. The full variable domain, in which reference TRBV18 and TRBJ2-1 provide the parts outside the CDR3, is NAGVMQNPRHLVRRRGQEARLRCSPMKGHSHVYWYRQLPEEGLKFMVYLQKENIIDESGMPKERFSAEFPKEGPSILRIQQVVRGDSAAYFCASSPRSGLANNEQFFGPGTRLTVL.

The chain couples TRBV12-3 or TRBV12-4 to TRBJ2-1, with a weak D call TRBD2 (5 bases). CDR3 length: 13 residues. With 3 bases removed from V and 4 bases from J, the gap between germline ends came to 7 bases. The CDR3 DNA reads TGTGCCAGCAGTTTCGGAGGTTACAATGAGCAGTTCTTC. It is translated as CASSFGGYNEQFF.

The chain links TRBV27 to TRBJ2-2; TRBD1 might be the D (6 bases). The CDR3 runs 18 residues. The V end lost 6 bases, the J end lost 2 bases, and 22 bases lay between the germline ends. CDR1 is MNHEY and CDR2 is SMNVEV in the germline V gene (reference sequence). CDR3 DNA: TGTGCCAGCAGCCGAAAACTACCGGGACAAGCAAACACCGGGGAGCTGTTTTTT. This codes for CASSRKLPGQANTGELFF.

The gene calls are TRBV12-3 or TRBV12-4 and TRBJ1-1; D ambiguous. V was cut by 7 bases and J by 6 bases, with 6 bases left in between. This CDR3 comprises 10 residues. For the CDR3, the DNA is TGTGCCAGCACTAGGTCTGAAGCTTTCTTT. Its translation is CASTRSEAFF.

The V and J genes are TRBV3-1 (or the pseudogene TRBV3-2) and TRBJ2-2, with D perhaps TRBD1 (6 bases). Trimming cost V 6 bases and J 7 bases, with 12 bases left between them. Per germline, CDR1 LGHDT and CDR2 YNNKEL (reference sequence). The CDR3 runs to 13 residues. The CDR3 DNA reads as TGTGCCAGCAGTTGGGGGCTTGGCGGGGAGCTGTTTTTT. This encodes CASSWGLGGELFF.

The chain is built from TRBV6-5 and TRBJ1-1, with D perhaps TRBD1 (6 bases). V shed 5 bases and J shed 1 base, with 8 bases lying between them. In germline, CDR1 is MNHEY, CDR2 SVGAGI. This CDR3 is 13 amino acids long. Here the CDR3 DNA reads TGTGCCAGCAGTCAGGGGAGGAACACTGAAGCTTTCTTT. Its translation is CASSQGRNTEAFF.

The chain is built from TRBV19 and TRBJ1-4; TRBD1 matches at 10 bases. The CDR3 contains 15 residues. J gave up 7 bases and V 5 bases, and 7 bases lay outside the gene matches. Germline-derived CDR1 and CDR2 are LNHDA and SQIVND (reference sequence). The CDR3 here is CASSPPTGGFEKLFF. CDR3 DNA: TGTGCCAGTAGTCCTCCGACAGGGGGCTTTGAAAAACTGTTTTTT.

V gene TRBV10-2 combines with J gene TRBJ1-1, with a weak D call TRBD1 (6 bases). Germline lookup yields CDR1 WSHSY and CDR2 SAAADI. This CDR3 region has 14 residues. V was shortened by 4 bases and J by 0 bases, with 9 bases between the two germline ends. CDR3 nucleotides: TGCGCCAGCAGTGCGGCAGGGGTGAACACTGAAGCTTTCTTT. Residues: CASSAAGVNTEAFF.

This rearrangement joins TRBV6-5 to TRBJ2-7, with 11 positions matching TRBD1. This CDR3 comprises 14 residues. Trimming removed 5 bases from V and 5 bases from J; junction bases left unmatched: 5. CDR1 is MNHEY, CDR2 SVGAGI, per germline. The CDR3 region has the DNA TGTGCCAGCAGTACCCGGACAGGGGGCGACGAGCAGTACGTC. Amino acids: CASSTRTGGDEQYV.

The CDR3 spells CASSQVNRGRGYTF. DNA of the CDR3: TGTGCCAGCAGCCAGGTAAACAGGGGTCGTGGCTACACCTTC. The chain joins TRBV3-1 (or the pseudogene TRBV3-2) to TRBJ1-2; 7 nucleotides line up with TRBD1. Germline loops: CDR1 LGHDT, CDR2 YNNKEL (reference sequence). The CDR3 runs 14 residues. After removal of 3 bases from V and 7 bases from J, the junction contained 8 bases not matched to a gene.

This clone came up a few times. This rearrangement joins TRBV10-2 to TRBJ1-2, with TRBD1 matching 7 bases. This CDR3 has 16 amino acids. The V and J ends lost 2 bases and 3 bases, in that order; junction bases with no gene match: 9. The germline V gene has CDR1 WSHSY and CDR2 SAAADI. In DNA form, the CDR3 reads TGCGCCAGCAGTGAGCTGGGGACAGCGAGTGACTATGGCTACACCTTC. Amino acids: CASSELGTASDYGYTF.

The chain joins TRBV11-2 to TRBJ1-5; D is perhaps TRBD1 (6 bases). Trimming shortened V by 1 base and J by 2 bases, and 12 bases separated the two germline ends. From germline, CDR1 is SGHAT and CDR2 FQNNGV. There are 16 residues in the CDR3. The CDR3 region is CASSLATGLGNQPQHF. CDR3 in DNA: TGTGCCAGCAGCTTAGCTACAGGGCTAGGCAATCAGCCCCAGCATTTT.

The chain uses TRBV6-6 and TRBJ2-5; D is perhaps TRBD1 (5 bases). Germline values: CDR1 MNHNY, CDR2 SVGAGI (reference sequence). The CDR3 extends over 16 amino acids. V gave up 7 bases and J gave up 5 bases, with 23 bases separating them. CDR3: CASIPPAGRIGETQYF. The DNA for the CDR3 is TGTGCCAGCATCCCCCCGGCAGGGCGAATTGGGGAGACCCAGTACTTC.

The chain joins TRBV9 to TRBJ2-2; the match to TRBD2 covers 7 bases. Germline CDR1 SGDLS, CDR2 YYNGEE. The CDR3 contains 16 residues. The V segment lost 0 bases and the J segment 1 base; nucleotides outside the gene matches: 3. The CDR3 spells CASSVGLAVNTGELFF. The CDR3 DNA reads as TGTGCCAGCAGCGTAGGCCTAGCGGTGAACACCGGGGAGCTGTTTTTT.

This chain joins TRBV10-3 and TRBJ2-1; 14 nucleotides agree with TRBD2. This CDR3 region has 18 residues. V gave up 4 bases and J gave up 3 bases; unmatched junction bases: 8. Looked up from germline, CDR1 is ENHRY and CDR2 is SYGVKD. CDR3 DNA: TGTGCCATCAGTGTGGGACTAGCGGGAGATGAGGGCTACAATGAGCAGTTCTTC. Its translation: CAISVGLAGDEGYNEQFF.

The rearrangement uses TRBV6-2 or TRBV6-3 and TRBJ2-5, with 8 bases identical to TRBD2. The CDR3 loop spans 15 amino acids. CDR1 MNHEY and CDR2 SVGEGT come from the germline V gene. V lost 2 bases, J lost 5 bases, and 7 bases stayed unmatched. CDR3 in DNA: TGTGCCAGCAGTTACCGGGCGGGAGGTCGGGAGACCCAGTACTTC. It codes for CASSYRAGGRETQYF.

This clone was picked up one time. CDR3 protein: CASSQWTDPVQYF. CDR3 sequence (DNA): TGTGCCAGCAGCCAGTGGACAGATCCGGTGCAGTACTTC. The chain recombines TRBV3-1 (or the pseudogene TRBV3-2) with TRBJ2-7; D is possibly TRBD1 (6 bases). Looked up from germline, CDR1 is LGHDT and CDR2 is YNNKEL (reference sequence). The V and J ends lost 3 bases and 9 bases respectively, with 15 bases between them. The CDR3 loop spans 13 amino acids.